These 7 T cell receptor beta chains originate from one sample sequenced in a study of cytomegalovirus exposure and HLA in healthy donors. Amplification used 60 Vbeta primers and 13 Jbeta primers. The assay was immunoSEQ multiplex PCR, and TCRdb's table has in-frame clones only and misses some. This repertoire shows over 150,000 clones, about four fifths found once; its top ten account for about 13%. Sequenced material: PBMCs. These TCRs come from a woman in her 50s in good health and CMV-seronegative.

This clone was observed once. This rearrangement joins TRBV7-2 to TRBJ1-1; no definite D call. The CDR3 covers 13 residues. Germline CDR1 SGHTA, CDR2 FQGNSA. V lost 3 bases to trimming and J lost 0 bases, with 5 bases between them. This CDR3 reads CASSFSVNTEAFF. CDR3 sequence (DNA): TGTGCCAGCAGCTTTTCCGTGAACACTGAAGCTTTCTTT. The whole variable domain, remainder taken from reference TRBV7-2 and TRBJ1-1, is GAGVSQSPSNKVTEKGKDVELRCDPISGHTALYWYRQSLGQGLEFLIYFQGNSAPDKSGLPSDRFSAERTGGSVSTLTIQRTQQEDSAVYLCASSFSVNTEAFFGQGTRLTVV.

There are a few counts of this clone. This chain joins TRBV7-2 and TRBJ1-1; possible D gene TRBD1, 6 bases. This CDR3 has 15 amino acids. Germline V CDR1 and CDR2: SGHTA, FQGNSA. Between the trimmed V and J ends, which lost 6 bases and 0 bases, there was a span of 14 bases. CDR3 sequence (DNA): TGTGCCAGCAGTAGGACAGCTTACATGAACACTGAAGCTTTCTTT. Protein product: CASSRTAYMNTEAFF.

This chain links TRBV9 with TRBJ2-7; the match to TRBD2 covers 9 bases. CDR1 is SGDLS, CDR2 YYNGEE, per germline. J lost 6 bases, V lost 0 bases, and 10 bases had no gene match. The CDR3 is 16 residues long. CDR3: CASSVDPAGGPSEQYF. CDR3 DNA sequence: TGTGCCAGCAGCGTAGACCCAGCGGGAGGCCCGAGCGAGCAGTACTTC.

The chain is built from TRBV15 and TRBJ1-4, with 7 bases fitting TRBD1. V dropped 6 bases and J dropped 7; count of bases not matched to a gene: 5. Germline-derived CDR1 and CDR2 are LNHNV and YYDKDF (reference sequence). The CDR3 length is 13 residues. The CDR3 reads CATRSKGAEKLFF. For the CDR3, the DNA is TGTGCCACCAGGTCCAAGGGGGCTGAAAAACTGTTTTTT.

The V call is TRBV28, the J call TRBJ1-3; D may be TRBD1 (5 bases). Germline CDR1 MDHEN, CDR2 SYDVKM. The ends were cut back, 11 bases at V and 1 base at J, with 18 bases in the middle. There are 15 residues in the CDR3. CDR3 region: CASRNGGYSGNTIYF. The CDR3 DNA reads TGTGCCTCCAGGAACGGGGGTTATTCTGGAAACACCATATATTTT.

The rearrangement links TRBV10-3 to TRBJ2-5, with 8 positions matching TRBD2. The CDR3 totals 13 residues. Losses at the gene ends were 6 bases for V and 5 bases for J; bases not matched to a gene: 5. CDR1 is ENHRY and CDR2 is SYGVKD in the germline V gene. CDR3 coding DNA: TGTGCCATCAGCGTCGGACTAGCCGAGACCCAGTACTTC. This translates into CAISVGLAETQYF.

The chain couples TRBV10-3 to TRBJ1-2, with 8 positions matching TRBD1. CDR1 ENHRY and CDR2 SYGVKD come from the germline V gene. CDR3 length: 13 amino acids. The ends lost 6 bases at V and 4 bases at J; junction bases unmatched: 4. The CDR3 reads CAIRTGVGYGYTF. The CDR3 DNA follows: TGTGCCATCAGGACAGGGGTGGGCTATGGCTACACCTTC.